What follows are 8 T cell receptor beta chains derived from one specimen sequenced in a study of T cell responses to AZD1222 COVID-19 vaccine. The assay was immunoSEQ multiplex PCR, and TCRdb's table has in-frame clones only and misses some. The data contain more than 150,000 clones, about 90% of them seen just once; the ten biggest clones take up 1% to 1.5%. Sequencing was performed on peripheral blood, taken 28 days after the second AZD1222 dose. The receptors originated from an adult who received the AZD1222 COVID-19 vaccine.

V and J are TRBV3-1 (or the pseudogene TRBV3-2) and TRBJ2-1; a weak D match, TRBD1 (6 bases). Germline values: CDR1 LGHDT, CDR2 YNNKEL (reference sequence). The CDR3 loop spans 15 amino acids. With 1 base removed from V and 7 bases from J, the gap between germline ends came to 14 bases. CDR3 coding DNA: TGTGCCAGCAGCCAAGTTTGGGGGCCGGGTAATGAGCAGTTCTTC. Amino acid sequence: CASSQVWGPGNEQFF.

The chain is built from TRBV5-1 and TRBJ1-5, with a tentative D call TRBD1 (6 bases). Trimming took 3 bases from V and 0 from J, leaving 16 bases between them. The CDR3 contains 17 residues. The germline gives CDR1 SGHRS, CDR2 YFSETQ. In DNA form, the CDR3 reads TGCGCCAGCAGCTCAGACAGGATGGAATATAGCAATCAGCCCCAGCATTTT. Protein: CASSSDRMEYSNQPQHF.

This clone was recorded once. CDR3 DNA: TGCGCCAGCAGCGGACAGGGAAACACTGAAGCTTTCTTT. It codes for CASSGQGNTEAFF. The chain has TRBV4-1 and TRBJ1-1; 8 bases fit TRBD1. CDR1 MGHRA and CDR2 YSYEKL come from the germline V gene. This CDR3 is built from 13 residues. The V and J ends lost 5 bases and 2 bases, in that order; junction bases with no gene match: 1.

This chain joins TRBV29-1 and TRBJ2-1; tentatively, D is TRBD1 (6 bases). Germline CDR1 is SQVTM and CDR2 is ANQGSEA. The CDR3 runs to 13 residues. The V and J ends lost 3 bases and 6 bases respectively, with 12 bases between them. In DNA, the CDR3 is TGCAGCGTTGATCGCGTAGGGGGCAATGAGCAGTTCTTC. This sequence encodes CSVDRVGGNEQFF.

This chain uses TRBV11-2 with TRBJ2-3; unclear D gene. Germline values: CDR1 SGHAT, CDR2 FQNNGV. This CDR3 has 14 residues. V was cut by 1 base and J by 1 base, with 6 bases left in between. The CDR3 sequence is CASSLVDRTDTQYF. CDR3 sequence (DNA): TGTGCCAGCAGCTTAGTCGATCGCACAGATACGCAGTATTTT. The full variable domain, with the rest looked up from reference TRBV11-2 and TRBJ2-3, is EAGVAQSPRYKIIEKRQSVAFWCNPISGHATLYWYQQILGQGPKLLIQFQNNGVVDDSQLPKDRFSAERLKGVDSTLKIQPAKLEDSAVYLCASSLVDRTDTQYFGPGTRLTVL.

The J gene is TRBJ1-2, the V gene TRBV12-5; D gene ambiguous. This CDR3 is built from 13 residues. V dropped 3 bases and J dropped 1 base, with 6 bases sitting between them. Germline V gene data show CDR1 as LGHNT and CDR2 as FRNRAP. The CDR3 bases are TGTGCTAGTGGTTTAGGGCATAACTATGGCTACACCTTC. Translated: CASGLGHNYGYTF.

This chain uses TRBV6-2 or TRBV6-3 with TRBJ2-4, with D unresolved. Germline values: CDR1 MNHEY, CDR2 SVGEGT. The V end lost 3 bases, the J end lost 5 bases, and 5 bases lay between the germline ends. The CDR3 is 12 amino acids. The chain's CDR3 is CASSYGENIQYF. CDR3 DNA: TGTGCCAGCAGTTATGGGGAAAACATTCAGTACTTC.

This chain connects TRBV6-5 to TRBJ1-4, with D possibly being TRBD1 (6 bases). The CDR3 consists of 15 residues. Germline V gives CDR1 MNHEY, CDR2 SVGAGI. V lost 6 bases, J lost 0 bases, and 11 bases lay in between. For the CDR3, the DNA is TGTGCCAGCAGCGCCGGACAGTCAACTAATGAAAAACTGTTTTTT. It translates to CASSAGQSTNEKLFF.